The entry below describes one T cell receptor beta chain. During its preparation, the TCRbeta library received unique molecular identifiers. TCRdb fed the PCR reads into MiXCR, producing one record per CDR3 protein. The repertoire consists of 250,000 to 300,000 distinct CDR3 sequences, with approximately 9.8% occurring once and the leading ten covering 10%. These data come from a study of T-cell reconstitution after alpha-beta-depleted transplantation in children. CDR1 and CDR2 (germline): MNHEY, SVGAGI. The CDR3 sequence is 14 residues long. Trimming took 0 bases from V and 2 from J, leaving 8 bases between them.

V and J are TRBV6-5 and TRBJ2-7; unclear D gene. The clonotype was recovered from a human donor who donated a stem cell graft to a child with SCID. The specimen was PBMCs from the stem cell graft donor, collected from the stem cell graft. The CDR3 loop is CASSYSVRAYEQYF. CDR3 nucleotides: TGTGCCAGCAGTTACTCGGTCAGAGCCTACGAGCAGTACTTC.